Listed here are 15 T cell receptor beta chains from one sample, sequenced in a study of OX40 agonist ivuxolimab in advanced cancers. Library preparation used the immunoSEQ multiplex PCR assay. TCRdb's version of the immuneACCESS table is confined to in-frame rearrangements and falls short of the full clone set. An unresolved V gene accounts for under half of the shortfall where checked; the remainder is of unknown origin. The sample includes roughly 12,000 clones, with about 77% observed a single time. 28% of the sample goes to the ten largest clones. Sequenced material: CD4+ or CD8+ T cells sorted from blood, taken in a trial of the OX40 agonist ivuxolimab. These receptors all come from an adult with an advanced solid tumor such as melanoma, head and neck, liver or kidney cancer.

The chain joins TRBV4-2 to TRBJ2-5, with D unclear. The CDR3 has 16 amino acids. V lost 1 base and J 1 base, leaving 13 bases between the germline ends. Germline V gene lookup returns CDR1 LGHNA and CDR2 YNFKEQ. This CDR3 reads CASSQALRHLQETQYF. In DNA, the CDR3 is TGTGCCAGCAGCCAAGCCTTACGACACCTCCAAGAGACCCAGTACTTC.

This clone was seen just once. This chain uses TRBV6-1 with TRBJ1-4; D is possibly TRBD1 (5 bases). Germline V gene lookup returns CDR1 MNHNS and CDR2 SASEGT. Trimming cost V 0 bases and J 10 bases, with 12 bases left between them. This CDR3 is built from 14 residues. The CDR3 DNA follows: TGTGCCAGCAGTGAAGCGACGTCTGGGGGAAAACTGTTTTTT. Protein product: CASSEATSGGKLFF.

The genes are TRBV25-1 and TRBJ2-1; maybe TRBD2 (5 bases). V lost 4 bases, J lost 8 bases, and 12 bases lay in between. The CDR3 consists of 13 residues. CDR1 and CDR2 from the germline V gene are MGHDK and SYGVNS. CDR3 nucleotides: TGTGCCAGCAGTGTAACGGGATGGGATGAGCAGTTCTTC. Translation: CASSVTGWDEQFF.

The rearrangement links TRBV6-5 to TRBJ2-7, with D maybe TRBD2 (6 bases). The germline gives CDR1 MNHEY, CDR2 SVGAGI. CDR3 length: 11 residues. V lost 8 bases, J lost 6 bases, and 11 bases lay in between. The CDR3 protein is CASLRGSEQYF. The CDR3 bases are TGTGCCAGCCTTCGGGGGAGCGAGCAGTACTTC.

DNA for the CDR3: TGTGCCAGCAGCTTTCAGGGGGCGCACAATGAAAAACTGTTTTTT. Its translation is CASSFQGAHNEKLFF. V and J are TRBV5-4 and TRBJ1-4; TRBD1 matches 8 bases. Germline lookup yields CDR1 SGHNT and CDR2 YYREEE (reference sequence). Germline trimming cut 2 bases from V and 5 bases from J; bases unmatched to any gene: 5. The CDR3 length is 15 residues.

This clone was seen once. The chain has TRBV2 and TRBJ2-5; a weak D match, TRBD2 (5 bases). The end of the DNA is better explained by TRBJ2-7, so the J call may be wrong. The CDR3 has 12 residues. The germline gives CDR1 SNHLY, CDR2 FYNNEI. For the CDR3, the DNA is TGTGCCAGCAGTGAAACCGGGGACGAGCAGTACTTC. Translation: CASSETGDEQYF.

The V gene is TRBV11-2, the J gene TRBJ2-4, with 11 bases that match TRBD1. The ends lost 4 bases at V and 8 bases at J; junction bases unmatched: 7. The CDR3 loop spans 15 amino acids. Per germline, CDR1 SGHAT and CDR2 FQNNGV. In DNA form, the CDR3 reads TGTGCCAGCAGCTGGACAGGGGGCATGTTGGACATTCAGTACTTC. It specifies CASSWTGGMLDIQYF. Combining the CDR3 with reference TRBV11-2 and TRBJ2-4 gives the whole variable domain EAGVAQSPRYKIIEKRQSVAFWCNPISGHATLYWYQQILGQGPKLLIQFQNNGVVDDSQLPKDRFSAERLKGVDSTLKIQPAKLEDSAVYLCASSWTGGMLDIQYFGAGTRLSVL.

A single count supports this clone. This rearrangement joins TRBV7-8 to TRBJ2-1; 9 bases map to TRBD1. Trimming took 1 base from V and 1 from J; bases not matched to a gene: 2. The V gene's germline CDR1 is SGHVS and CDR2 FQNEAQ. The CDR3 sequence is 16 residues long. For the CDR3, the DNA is TGTGCCAGCAGCTTAGGGGGACAGGGTTCCTACAATGAGCAGTTCTTC. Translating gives CASSLGGQGSYNEQFF.

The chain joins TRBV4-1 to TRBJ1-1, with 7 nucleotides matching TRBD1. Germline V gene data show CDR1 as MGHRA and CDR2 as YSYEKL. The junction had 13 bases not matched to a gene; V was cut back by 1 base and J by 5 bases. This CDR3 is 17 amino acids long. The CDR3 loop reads CASSQGLGQWVGTEAFF. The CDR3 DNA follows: TGCGCCAGCAGCCAAGGTTTGGGACAGTGGGTAGGAACTGAAGCTTTCTTT.

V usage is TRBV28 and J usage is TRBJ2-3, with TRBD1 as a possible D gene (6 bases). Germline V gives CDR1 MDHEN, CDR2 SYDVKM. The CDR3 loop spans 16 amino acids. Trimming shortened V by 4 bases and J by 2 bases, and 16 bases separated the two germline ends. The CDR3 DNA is TGTGCCAGCAGTTACCCGGTCAGGGGTAACACAGATACGCAGTATTTT. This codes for CASSYPVRGNTDTQYF.

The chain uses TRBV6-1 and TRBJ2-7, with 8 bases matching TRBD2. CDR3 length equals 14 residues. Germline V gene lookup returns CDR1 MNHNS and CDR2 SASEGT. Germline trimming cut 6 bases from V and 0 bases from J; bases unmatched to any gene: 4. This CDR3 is CASRISGSSYEQYF. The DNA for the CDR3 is TGTGCCAGCAGAATAAGCGGGAGCTCCTACGAGCAGTACTTC.

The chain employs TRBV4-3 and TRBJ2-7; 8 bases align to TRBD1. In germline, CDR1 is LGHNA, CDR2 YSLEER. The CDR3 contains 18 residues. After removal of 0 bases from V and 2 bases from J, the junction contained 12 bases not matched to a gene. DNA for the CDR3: TGCGCCAGCAGCCAAGATATATCAGTGACAGGGGTCCCCTACGAGCAGTACTTC. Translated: CASSQDISVTGVPYEQYF.

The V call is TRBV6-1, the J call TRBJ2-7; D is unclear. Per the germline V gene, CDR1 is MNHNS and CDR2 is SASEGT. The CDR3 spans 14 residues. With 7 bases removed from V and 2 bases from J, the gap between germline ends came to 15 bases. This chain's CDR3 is CASTPYGYPYEQYF. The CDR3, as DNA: TGTGCCAGCACCCCATACGGATATCCCTACGAGCAGTACTTC.

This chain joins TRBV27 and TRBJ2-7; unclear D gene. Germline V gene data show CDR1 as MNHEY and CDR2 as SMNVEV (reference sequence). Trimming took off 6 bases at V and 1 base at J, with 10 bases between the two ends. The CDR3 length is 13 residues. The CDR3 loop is CASRLAGSYEQYF. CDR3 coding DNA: TGTGCCAGCAGGTTAGCCGGGTCCTACGAGCAGTACTTC.

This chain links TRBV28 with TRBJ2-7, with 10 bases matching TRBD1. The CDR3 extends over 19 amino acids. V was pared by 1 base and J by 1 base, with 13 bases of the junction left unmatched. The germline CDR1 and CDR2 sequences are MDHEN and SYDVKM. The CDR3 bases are TGTGCCAGCAGTTTATCGTACGGGACAGGGGTGGGTTGGTCCTACGAGCAGTACTTC. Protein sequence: CASSLSYGTGVGWSYEQYF.